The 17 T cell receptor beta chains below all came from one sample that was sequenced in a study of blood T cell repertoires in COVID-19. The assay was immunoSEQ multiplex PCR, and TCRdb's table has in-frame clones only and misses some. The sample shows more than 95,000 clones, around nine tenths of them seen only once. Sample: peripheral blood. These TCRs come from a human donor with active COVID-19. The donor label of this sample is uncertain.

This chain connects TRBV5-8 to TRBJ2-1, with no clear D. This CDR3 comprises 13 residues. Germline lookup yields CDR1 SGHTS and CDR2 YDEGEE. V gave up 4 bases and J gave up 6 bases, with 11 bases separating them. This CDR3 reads CASSPGSGNEQFF. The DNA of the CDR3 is TGTGCCAGCAGCCCCGGGTCGGGCAATGAGCAGTTCTTC.

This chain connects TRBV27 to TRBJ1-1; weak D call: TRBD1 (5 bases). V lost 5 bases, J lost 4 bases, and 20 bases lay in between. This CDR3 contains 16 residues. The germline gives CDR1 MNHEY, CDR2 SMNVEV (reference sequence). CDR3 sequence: CASSGSGGVSTTEAFF. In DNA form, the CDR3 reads TGTGCCAGCAGTGGATCCGGGGGTGTATCGACCACTGAAGCTTTCTTT.

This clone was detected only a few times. DNA for the CDR3: TGTGCCAGCAGCCCACGGACAGGGGAGCTGTTTTTT. This sequence encodes CASSPRTGELFF. The V call is TRBV5-4, the J call TRBJ2-2, with D possibly TRBD1 on 5 matching bases. V lost 4 bases, J lost 8 bases, and 9 bases lay in between. Germline-derived CDR1 and CDR2 are SGHNT and YYREEE (reference sequence). The length of the CDR3 is 12 residues.

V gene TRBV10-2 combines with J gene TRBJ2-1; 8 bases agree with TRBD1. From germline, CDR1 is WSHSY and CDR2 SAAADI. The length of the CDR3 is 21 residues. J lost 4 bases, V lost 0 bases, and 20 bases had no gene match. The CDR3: CASSESGRVGRQGASYNEQFF. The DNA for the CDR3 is TGCGCCAGCAGTGAGTCGGGCCGTGTGGGGAGGCAGGGGGCCTCTTACAATGAGCAGTTCTTC.

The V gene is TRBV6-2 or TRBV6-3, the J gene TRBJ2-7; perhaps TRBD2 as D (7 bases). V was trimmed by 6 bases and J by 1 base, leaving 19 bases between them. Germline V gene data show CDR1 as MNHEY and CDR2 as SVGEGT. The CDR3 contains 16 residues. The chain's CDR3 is CASSDRWGGGSYEQYF. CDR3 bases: TGTGCCAGCAGCGACCGATGGGGGGGCGGTTCCTACGAGCAGTACTTC.

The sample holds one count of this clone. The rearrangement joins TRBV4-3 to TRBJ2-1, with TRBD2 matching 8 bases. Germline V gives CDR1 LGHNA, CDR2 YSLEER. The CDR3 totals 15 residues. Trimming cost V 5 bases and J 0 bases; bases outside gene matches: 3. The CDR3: CASSASGSSYNEQFF. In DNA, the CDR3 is TGCGCCAGCAGCGCAAGCGGGAGCTCCTACAATGAGCAGTTCTTC.

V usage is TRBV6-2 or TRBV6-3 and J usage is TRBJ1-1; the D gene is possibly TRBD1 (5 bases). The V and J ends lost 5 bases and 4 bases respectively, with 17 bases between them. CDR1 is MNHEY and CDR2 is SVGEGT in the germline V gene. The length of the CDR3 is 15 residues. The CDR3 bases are TGTGCCAGCAGTCTCGCGGGGGACTCGCGCACTGAAGCTTTCTTT. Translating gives CASSLAGDSRTEAFF.

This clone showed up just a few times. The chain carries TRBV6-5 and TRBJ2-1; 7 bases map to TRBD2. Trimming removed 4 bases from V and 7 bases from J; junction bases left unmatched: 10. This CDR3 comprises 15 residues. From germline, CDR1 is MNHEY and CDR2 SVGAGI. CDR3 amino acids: CASSFSGASSNEQFF. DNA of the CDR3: TGTGCCAGCAGTTTCAGCGGGGCTTCGTCAAATGAGCAGTTCTTC.

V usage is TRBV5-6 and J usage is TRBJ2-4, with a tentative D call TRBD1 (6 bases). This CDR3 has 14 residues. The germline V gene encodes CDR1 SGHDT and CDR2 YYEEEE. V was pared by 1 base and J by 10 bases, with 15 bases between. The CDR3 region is CASSLIAQGGIQYF. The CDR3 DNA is TGTGCCAGCAGCTTGATTGCACAGGGTGGTATTCAGTACTTC. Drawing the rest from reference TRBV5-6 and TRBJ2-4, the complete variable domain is DAGVTQSPTHLIKTRGQQVTLRCSPKSGHDTVSWYQQALGQGPQFIFQYYEEEERQRGNFPDRFSGHQFPNYSSELNVNALLLGDSALYLCASSLIAQGGIQYFGAGTRLSVL.

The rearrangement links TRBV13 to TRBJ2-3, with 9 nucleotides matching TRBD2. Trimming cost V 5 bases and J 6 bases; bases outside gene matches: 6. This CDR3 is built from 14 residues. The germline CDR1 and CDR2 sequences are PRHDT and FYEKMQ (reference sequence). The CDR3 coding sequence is TGTGCCAGCAGCCTGCGGACTAGCGAGGATACGCAGTATTTT. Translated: CASSLRTSEDTQYF.

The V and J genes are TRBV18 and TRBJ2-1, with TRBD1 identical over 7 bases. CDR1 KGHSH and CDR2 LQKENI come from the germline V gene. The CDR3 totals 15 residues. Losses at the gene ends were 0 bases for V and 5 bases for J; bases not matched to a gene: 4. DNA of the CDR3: TGTGCCAGCTCACCACCCGGGACAGCTAACAATGAGCAGTTCTTC. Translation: CASSPPGTANNEQFF.

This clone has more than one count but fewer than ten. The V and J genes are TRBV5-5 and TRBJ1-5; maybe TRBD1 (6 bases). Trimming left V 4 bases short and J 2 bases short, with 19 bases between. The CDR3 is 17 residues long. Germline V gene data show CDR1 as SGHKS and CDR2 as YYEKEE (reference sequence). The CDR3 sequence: CASSSAYRAGGNQPQHF. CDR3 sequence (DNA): TGTGCCAGCAGCAGTGCTTACAGGGCTGGGGGCAATCAGCCCCAGCATTTT.

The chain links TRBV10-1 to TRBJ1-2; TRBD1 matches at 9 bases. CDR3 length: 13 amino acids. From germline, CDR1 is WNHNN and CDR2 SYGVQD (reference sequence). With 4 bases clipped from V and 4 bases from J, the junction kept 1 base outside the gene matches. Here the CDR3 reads CASSGTGAYGYTF. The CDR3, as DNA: TGCGCCAGCAGTGGGACAGGGGCCTATGGCTACACCTTC.

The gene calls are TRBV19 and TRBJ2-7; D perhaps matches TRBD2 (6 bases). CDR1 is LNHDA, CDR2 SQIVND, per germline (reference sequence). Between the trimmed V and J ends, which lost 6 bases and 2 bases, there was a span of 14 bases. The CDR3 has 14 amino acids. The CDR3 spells CASSRGGVPYEQYF. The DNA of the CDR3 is TGTGCCAGTAGCCGTGGAGGGGTCCCCTACGAGCAGTACTTC. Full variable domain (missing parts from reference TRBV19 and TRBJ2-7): DGGITQSPKYLFRKEGQNVTLSCEQNLNHDAMYWYRQDPGQGLRLIYYSQIVNDFQKGDIAEGYSVSREKKESFPLTVTSAQKNPTAFYLCASSRGGVPYEQYFGPGTRLTVT.

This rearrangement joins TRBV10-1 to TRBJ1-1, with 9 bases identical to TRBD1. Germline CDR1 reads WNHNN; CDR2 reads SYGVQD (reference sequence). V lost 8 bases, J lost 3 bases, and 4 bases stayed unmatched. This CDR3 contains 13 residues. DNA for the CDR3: TGCGCCAGCGCGACAGGGGGTGACACTGAAGCTTTCTTT. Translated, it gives CASATGGDTEAFF.

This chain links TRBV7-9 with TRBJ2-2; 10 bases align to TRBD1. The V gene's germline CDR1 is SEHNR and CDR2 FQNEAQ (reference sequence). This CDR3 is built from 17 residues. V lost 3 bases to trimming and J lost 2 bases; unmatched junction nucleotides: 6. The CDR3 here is CASSFPGQGLNTGELFF. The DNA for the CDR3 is TGTGCCAGCAGCTTCCCGGGACAGGGGTTAAACACCGGGGAGCTGTTTTTT. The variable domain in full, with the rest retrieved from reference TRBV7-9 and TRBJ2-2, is DTGVSQNPRHKITKRGQNVTFRCDPISEHNRLYWYRQTLGQGPEFLTYFQNEAQLEKSRLLSDRFSAERPKGSFSTLEIQRTEQGDSAMYLCASSFPGQGLNTGELFFGEGSRLTVL.

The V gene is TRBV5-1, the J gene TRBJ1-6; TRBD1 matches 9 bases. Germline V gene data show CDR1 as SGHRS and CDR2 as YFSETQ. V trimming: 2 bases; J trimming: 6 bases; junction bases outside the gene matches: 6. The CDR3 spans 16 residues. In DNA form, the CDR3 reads TGCGCCAGCAGCTTCGAAGGGACAGGGAGTAATTCACCCCTCCACTTT. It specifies CASSFEGTGSNSPLHF.